These T cell receptor beta chains were read from a single sample in a study of neoadjuvant anti-PD-1 for oral cavity cancer. TCRdb keeps only in-frame clones here, not all; method: immunoSEQ multiplex PCR. This table holds 1,500 or so clones, 40% to 65% found once. Source: tumor tissue, taken after nivolumab (anti-PD-1) treatment. Receptors originate from a person aged 35 to 85 with oral cavity squamous cell carcinoma. The CDR3 runs from the conserved cysteine through the conserved F or W. D genes are given only for firm matches. The size entry is marked missing in some rows and otherwise reads once, few, many or a size class.

size	J	D	V	length	DNA	CDR3
-	TRBJ1-1	-	TRBV6-1	15	TGTGCCAGCAGTCCCACCCCGGGGGGAAAGACTGAAGCTTTCTTT	CASSPTPGGKTEAFF
-	TRBJ1-1	-	TRBV2	13	TGTGCCTCTCGAGTCGGACGATCCACTGAAGCTTTCTTT	CASRVGRSTEAFF
-	TRBJ2-1	-	TRBV19	15	TGTGCCAGTAGTAGGGTAGGGACCGCGTTTAATGAGCAGTTCTTC	CASSRVGTAFNEQFF
large	TRBJ1-5	TRBD1	TRBV7-6	15	TGTGCCAGCAGCCTCGAAACAGGGGTTGAACAGCCCCAGCATTTT	CASSLETGVEQPQHF
few	TRBJ1-5	-	TRBV27	16	TGTGCCAGCAGTTTATCGGGGCAGGTTAGCAATCAGCCCCAGCATTTT	CASSLSGQVSNQPQHF
-	TRBJ1-1	TRBD1	TRBV2	15	TGTGCCAGCAGCGGGACCGGGACAGGGTCCACTGAAGCTTTCTTT	CASSGTGTGSTEAFF
-	TRBJ2-1	TRBD2	TRBV6-4	15	TGTGCCAGCAGTGACGGGACTAGCGGGGAAAGGGTGCAGTTCTTC	CASSDGTSGERVQFF
few	TRBJ2-1	TRBD2	TRBV6-1	15	TGTGCCAGCAGTGAAACGGGGGGCTCCTACAATGAGCAGTTCTTC	CASSETGGSYNEQFF
few	TRBJ1-1	-	TRBV5-1	14	TGCGCCAGCAGCTTGGGGACAAGGAAATTAGAGGCTTTCTTT	CASSLGTRKLEAFF
-	TRBJ2-3	-	TRBV5-4	15	TGTGCCAGCAGTCTCCCAGGGCCAGGCACAGATACGCAGTATTTT	CASSLPGPGTDTQYF
large	TRBJ2-2	-	TRBV5-1	15	TGCGCCAGCAGCTCCCTCGCGGACGACACCGGGGAGCTGTTTTTT	CASSSLADDTGELFF
large	TRBJ2-7	-	TRBV30	13	TGTGCCTGGGGCAGGGGTCTTTCCTACGAGCAGTACTTC	CAWGRGLSYEQYF
-	TRBJ1-4	-	TRBV5-1	14	TGCGCCAGCAGCTTAGAGCAGGGAGGAGAAAAACTGTTTTTT	CASSLEQGGEKLFF
-	TRBJ1-3	-	TRBV9	18	TGTGCCAGCAGCGTAGTCCCCAGGCCCTTGGACTCTGGAAACACCATATATTTT	CASSVVPRPLDSGNTIYF
-	TRBJ1-2	-	TRBV25-1	12	TGTGCCAGCAGTGCAGGGGTCATTGGCTACACCTTC	CASSAGVIGYTF
-	TRBJ1-4	-	TRBV9	15	TGTGCCAGCAGCTCTCGGGGGGAGGAGGATGAAAAACTGTTTTTT	CASSSRGEEDEKLFF
-	TRBJ2-1	TRBD1	TRBV2	14	TGTGCCAGCAGTCTCGGACAGGAGTACAATGAGCAGTTCTTC	CASSLGQEYNEQFF
-	TRBJ2-1	-	TRBV2	10	TGTGCCAGCAGTGTAAGTGAGCAGTTCTTC	CASSVSEQFF